This T cell receptor (beta chain) was found in a study of cytomegalovirus exposure and HLA in healthy donors (dated by TCRdb to between 2016 and 2019). Regarding the study in general: A later analysis indicated that the 130 or so validation repertoires were generated on the platform also employed for the 700 or so repertoires of the first cohort. The study was designed to test whether signatures of past pathogen exposure could be identified by cataloging public T cell receptors. Along with the approximately 700-subject first cohort, a separate validation cohort of 120 different subjects was used. To predict cytomegalovirus infection status, the study brought together high-throughput TCR immunosequencing, statistical association of individual TCRs with disease status, and machine learning. Study-wide findings and limitations: A later analysis had no HLA typing for the validation cohort, so co-occurrence there was scored across all 130 or so repertoires. The classifier was reported to diagnose cytomegalovirus status with high specificity and sensitivity in both the original cohort and the validation cohort. The authors suggested that the approach could potentially be extended to other disease states and immunological phenotypes. Most TCR sequences were seen in very few donors, while some public TCRs were found in many individuals. A few of the identified cytomegalovirus-associated TCR beta chains were confirmed in vitro to be specific for cytomegalovirus antigens. The study gave a list of under 200 TCR beta chains associated with cytomegalovirus. Of the cluster scores, roughly 95% were above 0 in a later analysis, which found that TCRs clustered in the first cohort also tended to co-occur in the 95 to 150 validation repertoires.

The method behind the library was the immunoSEQ multiplex PCR assay. In the source study's methods: To diagnose cytomegalovirus status from the catalog of TCR beta chain sequences, a statistical classification framework was built. What TCRdb holds here is the immuneACCESS table cut down to in-frame rearrangements. Part of the clones is not present; checked against another copy, under half of the missing clones reflect an unresolved V gene, and the others are unexplained. V, J and clone size reflect that table, while D and trimming were determined from the DNA. The sample yields tens of thousands of clones; 94% were counted once. The top ten clonotypes cover 1.5% to 2% of the sample. From the germline V gene, CDR1 is ENHRY and CDR2 is SYGVKD. The junction carries 11 bases between V and J, which are trimmed by 2 bases and 6 bases respectively. Including cysteine and phenylalanine, the CDR3 has 14 amino acids. Of all the DNA, just the CDR3 is kept, 42 bases in frame from base 1.

This clone appeared a single time. It lacks a known antigen. No base qualities exist here, and no much larger clone lies one base off it. Donors formed part of the validation cohort, which comprised over a hundred subjects and was distinct from the first cohort of several hundred subjects. The sequence derives from a woman between 18 and 29 years old in good health and CMV-seropositive. Sequencing used PBMCs. The sequence is built from TRBV10-3 and TRBJ1-5; confidence is insufficient to name the D gene. The CDR3 amino acid sequence is: CAISEERGTQPQHF. The sequenced DNA: TGTGCCATCAGTGAGGAACGAGGAACTCAGCCCCAGCATTTT.